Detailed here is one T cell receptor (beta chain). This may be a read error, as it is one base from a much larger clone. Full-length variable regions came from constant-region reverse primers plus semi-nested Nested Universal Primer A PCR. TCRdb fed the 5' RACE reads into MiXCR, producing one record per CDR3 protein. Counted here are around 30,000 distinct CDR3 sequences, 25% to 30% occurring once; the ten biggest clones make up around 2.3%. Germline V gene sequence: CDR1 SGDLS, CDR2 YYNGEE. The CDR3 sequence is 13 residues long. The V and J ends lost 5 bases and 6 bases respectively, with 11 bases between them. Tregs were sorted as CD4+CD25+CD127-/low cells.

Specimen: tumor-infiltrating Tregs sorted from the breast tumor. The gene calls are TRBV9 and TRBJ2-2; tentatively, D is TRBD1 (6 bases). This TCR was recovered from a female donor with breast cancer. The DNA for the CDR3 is TGTGCCAGCAGTGGCCACAGGGCCGGGGAGCTGTTTTTT. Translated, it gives CASSGHRAGELFF.